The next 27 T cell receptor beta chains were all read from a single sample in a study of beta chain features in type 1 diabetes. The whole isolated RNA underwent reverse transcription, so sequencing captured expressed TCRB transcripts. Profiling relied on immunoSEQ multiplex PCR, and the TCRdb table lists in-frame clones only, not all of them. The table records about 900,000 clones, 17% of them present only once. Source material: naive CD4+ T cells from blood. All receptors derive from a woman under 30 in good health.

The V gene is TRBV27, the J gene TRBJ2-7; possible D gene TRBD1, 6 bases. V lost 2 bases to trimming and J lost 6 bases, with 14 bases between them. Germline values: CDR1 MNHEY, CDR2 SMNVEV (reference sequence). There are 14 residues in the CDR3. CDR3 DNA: TGTGCCAGCAGTTTACAACAGGGTGTCGGCGAGCAGTACTTC. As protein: CASSLQQGVGEQYF.

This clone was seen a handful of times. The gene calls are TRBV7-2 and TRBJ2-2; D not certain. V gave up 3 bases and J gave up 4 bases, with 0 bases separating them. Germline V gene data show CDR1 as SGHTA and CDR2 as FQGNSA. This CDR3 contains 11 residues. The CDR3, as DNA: TGTGCCAGCAGCTTCACCGGGGAGCTGTTTTTT. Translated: CASSFTGELFF. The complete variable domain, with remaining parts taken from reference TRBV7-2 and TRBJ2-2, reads GAGVSQSPSNKVTEKGKDVELRCDPISGHTALYWYRQSLGQGLEFLIYFQGNSAPDKSGLPSDRFSAERTGGSVSTLTIQRTQQEDSAVYLCASSFTGELFFGEGSRLTVL.

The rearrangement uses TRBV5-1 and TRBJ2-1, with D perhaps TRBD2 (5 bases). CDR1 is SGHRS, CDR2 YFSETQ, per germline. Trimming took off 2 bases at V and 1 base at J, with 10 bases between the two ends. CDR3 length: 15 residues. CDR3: CASSFVGESYNEQFF. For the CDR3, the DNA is TGCGCCAGCAGCTTTGTGGGAGAGTCCTACAATGAGCAGTTCTTC.

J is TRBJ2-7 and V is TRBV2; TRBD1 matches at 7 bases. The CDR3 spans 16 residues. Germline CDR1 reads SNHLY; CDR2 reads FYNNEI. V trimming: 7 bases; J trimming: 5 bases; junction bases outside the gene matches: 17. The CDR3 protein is CASIKLYETGINEQYF. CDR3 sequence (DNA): TGTGCCAGCATCAAGCTTTACGAGACAGGGATCAACGAGCAGTACTTC.

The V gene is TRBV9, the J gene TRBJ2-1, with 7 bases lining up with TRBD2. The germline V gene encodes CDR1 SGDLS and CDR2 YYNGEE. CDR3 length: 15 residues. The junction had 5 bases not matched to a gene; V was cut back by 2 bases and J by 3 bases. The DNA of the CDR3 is TGTGCCAGCAGCGTCCGCGGGAGTTTCTACAATGAGCAGTTCTTC. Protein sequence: CASSVRGSFYNEQFF.

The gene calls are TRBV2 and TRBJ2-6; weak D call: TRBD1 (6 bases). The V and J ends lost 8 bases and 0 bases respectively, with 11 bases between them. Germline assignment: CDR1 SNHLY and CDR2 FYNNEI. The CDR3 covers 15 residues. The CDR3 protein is CASRPGDSGANVLTF. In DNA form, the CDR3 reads TGTGCCAGCCGGCCAGGGGACTCTGGGGCCAACGTCCTGACTTTC.

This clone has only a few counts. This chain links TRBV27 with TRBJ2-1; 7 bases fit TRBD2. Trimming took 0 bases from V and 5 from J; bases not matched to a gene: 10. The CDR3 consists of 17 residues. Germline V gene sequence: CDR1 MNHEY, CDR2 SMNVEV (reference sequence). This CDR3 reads CASSLSQASGYNNEQFF. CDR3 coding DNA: TGTGCCAGCAGTTTATCACAGGCTAGCGGATATAACAATGAGCAGTTCTTC.

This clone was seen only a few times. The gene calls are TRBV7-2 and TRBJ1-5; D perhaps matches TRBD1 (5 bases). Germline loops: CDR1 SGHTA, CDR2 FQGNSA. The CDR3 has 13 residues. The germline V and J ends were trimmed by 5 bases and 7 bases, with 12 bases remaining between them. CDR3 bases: TGTGCCAGCAGCATGGGACCGGGGCAGCCCCAGCATTTT. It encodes CASSMGPGQPQHF. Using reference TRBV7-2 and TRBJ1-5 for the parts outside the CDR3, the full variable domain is GAGVSQSPSNKVTEKGKDVELRCDPISGHTALYWYRQSLGQGLEFLIYFQGNSAPDKSGLPSDRFSAERTGGSVSTLTIQRTQQEDSAVYLCASSMGPGQPQHFGDGTRLSIL.

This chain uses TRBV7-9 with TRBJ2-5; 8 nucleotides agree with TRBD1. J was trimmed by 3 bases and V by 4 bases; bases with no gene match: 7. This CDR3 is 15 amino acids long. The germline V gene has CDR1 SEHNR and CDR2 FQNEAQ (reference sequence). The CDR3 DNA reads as TGTGCCAGCAGCTCCCAAGGACAGGGCAAAGAGACCCAGTACTTC. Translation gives CASSSQGQGKETQYF.

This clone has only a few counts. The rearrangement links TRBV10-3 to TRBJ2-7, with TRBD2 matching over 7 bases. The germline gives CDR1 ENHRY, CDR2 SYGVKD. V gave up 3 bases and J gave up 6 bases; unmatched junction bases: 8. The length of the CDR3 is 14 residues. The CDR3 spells CAISDSSGPLEQYF. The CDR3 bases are TGTGCCATCAGTGATTCTAGCGGCCCCCTCGAGCAGTACTTC.

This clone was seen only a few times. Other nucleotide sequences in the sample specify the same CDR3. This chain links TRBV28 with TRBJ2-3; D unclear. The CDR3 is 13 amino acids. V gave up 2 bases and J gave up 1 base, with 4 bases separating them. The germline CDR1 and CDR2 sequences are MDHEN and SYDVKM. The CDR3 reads CASSLGGTDTQYF. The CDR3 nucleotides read TGTGCCAGCAGTTTAGGGGGCACAGATACGCAGTATTTT. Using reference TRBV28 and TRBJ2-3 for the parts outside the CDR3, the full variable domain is DVKVTQSSRYLVKRTGEKVFLECVQDMDHENMFWYRQDPGLGLRLIYFSYDVKMKEKGDIPEGYSVSREKKERFSLILESASTNQTSMYLCASSLGGTDTQYFGPGTRLTVL.

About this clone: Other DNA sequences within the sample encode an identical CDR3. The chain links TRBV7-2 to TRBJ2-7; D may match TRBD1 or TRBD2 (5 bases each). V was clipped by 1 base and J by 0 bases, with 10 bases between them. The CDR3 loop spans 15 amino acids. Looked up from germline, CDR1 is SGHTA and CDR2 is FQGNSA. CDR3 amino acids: CASSLGPGLSYEQYF. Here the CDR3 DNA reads TGTGCCAGCAGCTTAGGTCCGGGGCTCTCCTACGAGCAGTACTTC.

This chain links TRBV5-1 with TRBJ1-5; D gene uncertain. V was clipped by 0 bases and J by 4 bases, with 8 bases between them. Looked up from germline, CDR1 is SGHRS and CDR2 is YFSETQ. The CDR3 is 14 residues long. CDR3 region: CASSLEPGNQPQHF. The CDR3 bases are TGCGCCAGCAGCTTGGAGCCGGGGAATCAGCCCCAGCATTTT.

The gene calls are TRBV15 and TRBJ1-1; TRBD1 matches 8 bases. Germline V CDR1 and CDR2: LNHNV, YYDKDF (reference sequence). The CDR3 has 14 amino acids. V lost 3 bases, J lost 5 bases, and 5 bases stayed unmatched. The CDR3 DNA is TGTGCCACCAGCAGGAGACAGGGGAATACTGAAGCTTTCTTT. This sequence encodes CATSRRQGNTEAFF.

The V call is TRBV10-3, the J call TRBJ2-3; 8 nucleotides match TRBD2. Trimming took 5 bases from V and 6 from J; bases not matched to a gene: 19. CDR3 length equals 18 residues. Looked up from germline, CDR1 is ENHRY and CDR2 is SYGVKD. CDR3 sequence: CAISPANGRAVGGDTQYF. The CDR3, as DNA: TGTGCCATCAGTCCCGCTAACGGGAGGGCGGTGGGCGGGGATACGCAGTATTTT.

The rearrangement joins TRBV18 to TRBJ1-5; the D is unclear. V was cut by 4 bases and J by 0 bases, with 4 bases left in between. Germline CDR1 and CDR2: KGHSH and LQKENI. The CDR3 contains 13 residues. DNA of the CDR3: TGTGCCAGCTCACAGAATAGCAATCAGCCCCAGCATTTT. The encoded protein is CASSQNSNQPQHF.

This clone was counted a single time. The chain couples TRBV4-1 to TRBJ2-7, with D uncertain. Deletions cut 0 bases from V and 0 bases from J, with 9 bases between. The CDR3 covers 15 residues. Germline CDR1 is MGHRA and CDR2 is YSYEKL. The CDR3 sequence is CASSQERQNSYEQYF. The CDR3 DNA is TGCGCCAGCAGCCAAGAAAGACAAAACTCCTACGAGCAGTACTTC.

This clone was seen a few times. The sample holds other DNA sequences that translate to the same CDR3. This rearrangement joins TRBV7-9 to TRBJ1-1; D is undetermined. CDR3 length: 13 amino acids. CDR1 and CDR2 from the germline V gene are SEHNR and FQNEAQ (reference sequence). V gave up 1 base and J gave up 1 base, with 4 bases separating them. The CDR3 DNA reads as TGTGCCAGCAGCTTAGTTGGGAACACTGAAGCTTTCTTT. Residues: CASSLVGNTEAFF. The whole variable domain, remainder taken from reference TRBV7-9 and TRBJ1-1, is DTGVSQNPRHKITKRGQNVTFRCDPISEHNRLYWYRQTLGQGPEFLTYFQNEAQLEKSRLLSDRFSAERPKGSFSTLEIQRTEQGDSAMYLCASSLVGNTEAFFGQGTRLTVV.

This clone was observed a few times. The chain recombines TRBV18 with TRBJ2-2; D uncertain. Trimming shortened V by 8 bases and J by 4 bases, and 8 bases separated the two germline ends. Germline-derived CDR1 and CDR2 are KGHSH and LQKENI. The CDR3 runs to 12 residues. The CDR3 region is CASGQGTGELFF. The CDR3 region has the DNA TGTGCCAGCGGCCAAGGCACCGGGGAGCTGTTTTTT.

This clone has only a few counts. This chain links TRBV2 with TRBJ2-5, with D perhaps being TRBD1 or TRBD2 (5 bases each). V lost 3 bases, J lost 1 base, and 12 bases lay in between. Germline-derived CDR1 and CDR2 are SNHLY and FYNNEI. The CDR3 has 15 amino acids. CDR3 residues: CASSDRDGVQETQYF. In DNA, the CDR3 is TGTGCCAGCAGTGATAGGGACGGGGTCCAAGAGACCCAGTACTTC.

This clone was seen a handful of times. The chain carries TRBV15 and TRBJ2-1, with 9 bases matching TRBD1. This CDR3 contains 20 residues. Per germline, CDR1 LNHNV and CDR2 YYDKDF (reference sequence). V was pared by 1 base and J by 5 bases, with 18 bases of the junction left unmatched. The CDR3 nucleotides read TGTGCCACCAGCAGAGGGATCCCATCTGATACAGGGGGCCGTAACAATGAGCAGTTCTTC. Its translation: CATSRGIPSDTGGRNNEQFF.

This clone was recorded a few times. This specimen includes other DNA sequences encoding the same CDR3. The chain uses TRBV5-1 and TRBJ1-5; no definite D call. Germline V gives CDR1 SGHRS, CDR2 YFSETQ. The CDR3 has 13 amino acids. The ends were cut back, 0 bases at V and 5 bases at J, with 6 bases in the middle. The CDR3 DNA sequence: TGCGCCAGCAGCTTGGGACGGGATCAGCCCCAGCATTTT. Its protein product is CASSLGRDQPQHF.

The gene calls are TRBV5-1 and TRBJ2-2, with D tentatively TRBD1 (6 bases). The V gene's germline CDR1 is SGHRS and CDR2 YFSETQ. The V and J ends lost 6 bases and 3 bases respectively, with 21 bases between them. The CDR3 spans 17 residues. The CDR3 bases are TGCGCCAGCATCCACAGGGACCGGCGGTCGGACACCGGGGAGCTGTTTTTT. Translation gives CASIHRDRRSDTGELFF.

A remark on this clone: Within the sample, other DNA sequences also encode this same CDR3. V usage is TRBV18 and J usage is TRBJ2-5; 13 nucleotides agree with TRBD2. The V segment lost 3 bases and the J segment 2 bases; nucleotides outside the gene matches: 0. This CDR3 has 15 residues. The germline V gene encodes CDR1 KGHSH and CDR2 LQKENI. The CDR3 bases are TGTGCCAGCTCACCGGGACTAGCGGGACAAGAGACCCAGTACTTC. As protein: CASSPGLAGQETQYF.

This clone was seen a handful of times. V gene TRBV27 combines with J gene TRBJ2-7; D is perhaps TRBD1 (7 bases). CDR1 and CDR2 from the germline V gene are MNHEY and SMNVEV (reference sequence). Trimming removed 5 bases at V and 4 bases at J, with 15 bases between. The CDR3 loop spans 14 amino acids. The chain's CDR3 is CASSHQQGRYEQYF. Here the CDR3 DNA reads TGTGCCAGCAGTCATCAACAGGGGAGGTACGAGCAGTACTTC.

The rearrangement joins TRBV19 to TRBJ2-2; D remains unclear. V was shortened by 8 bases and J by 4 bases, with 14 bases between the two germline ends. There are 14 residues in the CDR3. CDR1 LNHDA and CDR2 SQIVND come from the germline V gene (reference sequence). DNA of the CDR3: TGTGCCAGTGCCGTTGGACGGCTCACCGGGGAGCTGTTTTTT. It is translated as CASAVGRLTGELFF.

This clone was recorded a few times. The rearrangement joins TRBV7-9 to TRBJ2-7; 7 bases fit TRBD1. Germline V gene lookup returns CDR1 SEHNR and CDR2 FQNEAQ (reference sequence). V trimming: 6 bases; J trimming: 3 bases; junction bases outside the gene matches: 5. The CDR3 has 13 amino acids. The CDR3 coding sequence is TGTGCCAGCAGGGCATCAGGGGGCTACGAGCAGTACTTC. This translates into CASRASGGYEQYF.